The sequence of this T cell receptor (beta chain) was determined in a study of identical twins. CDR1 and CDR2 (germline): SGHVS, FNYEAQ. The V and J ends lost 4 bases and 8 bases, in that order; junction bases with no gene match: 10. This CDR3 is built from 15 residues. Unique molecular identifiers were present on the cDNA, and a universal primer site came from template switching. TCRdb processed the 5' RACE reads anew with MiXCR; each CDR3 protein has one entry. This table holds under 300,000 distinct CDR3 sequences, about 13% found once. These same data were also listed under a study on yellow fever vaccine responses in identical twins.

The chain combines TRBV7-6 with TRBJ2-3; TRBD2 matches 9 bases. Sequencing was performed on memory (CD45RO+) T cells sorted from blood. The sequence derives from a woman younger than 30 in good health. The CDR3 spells CASSSEAGGPSTQYF. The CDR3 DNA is TGTGCCAGCAGCTCGGAGGCGGGAGGGCCGAGTACGCAGTATTTT.